Only a few counts were recorded for the clone carrying this T cell receptor beta chain. The source of the sample is a study of blood T cell repertoires in COVID-19. Whole-study context: The United States, Italy and Spain were the sources of the acute and convalescent COVID-19 samples. Sources were T cells, B-cell-depleted T cells, or PBMCs; the material itself was cDNA or gDNA.

Trimming at V came to 1 base and at J to 7 bases, leaving 4 bases not matched to a gene. Germline V gives CDR1 SGHAT, CDR2 FQNNGV. CDR3 size: 15 residues. Authors' data handling: By means of reference gene primer amplification, nucleated cell counts were estimated. Generated by immunoSEQ multiplex PCR, the TCRdb table keeps only in-frame clones and is missing some. That table supplies the V and J calls and clone size; D and trimming were determined from the DNA. This sample has over 300,000 clones, with about 83% found just once. The chain has TRBV11-2 and TRBJ2-2; the match to TRBD2 covers 9 bases. The clonotype was recovered from a woman aged 45-60 years with acute or convalescent COVID-19. Input material: peripheral blood. As DNA, the CDR3 is TGTGCCAGCAGCTTAGGGCTAGCGGGAATCGGGGAGCTGTTTTTT. It codes for CASSLGLAGIGELFF.